Here is one TCR beta chain with its context. This sample was included in a study of blood T cell repertoires in COVID-19. Clones were sequenced by immunoSEQ multiplex PCR, and TCRdb holds only the in-frame ones, with some missing. The sample has about 170,000 clones, approximately 83% seen once. Trimming left V 1 base short and J 9 bases short, with 10 bases between. CDR3 length equals 13 residues. Germline-derived CDR1 and CDR2 are SGHTA and FQGNSA. This TCR came from a woman of 80 years or more with active or convalescent COVID-19. Sequencing was performed on peripheral blood. The genes are TRBV7-2 and TRBJ1-5; D might be TRBD1 (5 bases). The CDR3 DNA is TGTGCCAGCAGCTTAGGCAGGGCATGGCCCCAGCATTTT. It translates to CASSLGRAWPQHF.